This is a list of T cell receptor beta chains from one sample in a study of blood T cell repertoires in COVID-19. The data were produced by immunoSEQ multiplex PCR, yet TCRdb's version contains in-frame clones alone and is incomplete. The table shows around 250,000 clones, with approximately 86% occurring only once. Sample: peripheral blood. The receptors come from a woman between 18 and 29 years old with acute or convalescent COVID-19. Each CDR3 is given with its conserved first and last residue. Fields, in order: D gene, V gene, clone size, J gene, CDR3 DNA, CDR3 protein. D genes are given only for firm matches. The size field is filled for only some rows; it gives once, few, many or a size class.

d_gene: .
v_gene: TRBV27
abundance: .
j_gene: TRBJ2-2
CDR3nt: TGTGCCAGCACCTCGGAAGGGAGTGGCACCGGGGAGCTGTTTTTT
CDR3aa: CASTSEGSGTGELFF

d_gene: .
v_gene: TRBV7-9
abundance: .
j_gene: TRBJ2-2
CDR3nt: TGTGCCAGCAGCTCGGACAGGAACACCGGGGAGCTGTTTTTT
CDR3aa: CASSSDRNTGELFF

d_gene: TRBD2
v_gene: TRBV13
abundance: .
j_gene: TRBJ2-1
CDR3nt: TGTGCCAGCACCTTCGGACTAGCGGGAGCCGAGCAGTTCTTC
CDR3aa: CASTFGLAGAEQFF

d_gene: .
v_gene: TRBV3-1/TRBV3-2
abundance: .
j_gene: TRBJ1-5
CDR3nt: TGTGCCAGCAGTGCCGACAGATATAGCAATCAGCCCCAGCATTTT
CDR3aa: CASSADRYSNQPQHF

d_gene: .
v_gene: TRBV7-8
abundance: .
j_gene: TRBJ2-5
CDR3nt: TGTGCCAGCAGCTTAGCGAAGGACAGCTCCTTACAAGAGACCCAGTACTTC
CDR3aa: CASSLAKDSSLQETQYF

d_gene: .
v_gene: TRBV18
abundance: .
j_gene: TRBJ1-1
CDR3nt: TGTGCCAGCTCACCAGCCGCGGTTTGGAACACTGAAGCTTTCTTT
CDR3aa: CASSPAAVWNTEAFF

d_gene: .
v_gene: TRBV10-2
abundance: .
j_gene: TRBJ1-4
CDR3nt: TGCGCCAGCAGTGAGAAGGGCAGGGGAAATGAAAAACTGTTTTTT
CDR3aa: CASSEKGRGNEKLFF

d_gene: .
v_gene: TRBV7-2
abundance: .
j_gene: TRBJ2-7
CDR3nt: TGTGCCAGCAGCTCGACAGCCCACCTTTCCTACGAGCAGTACTTC
CDR3aa: CASSSTAHLSYEQYF

d_gene: TRBD1
v_gene: TRBV18
abundance: .
j_gene: TRBJ1-1
CDR3nt: TGTGCCAGCTCACCCCAGACAGGGGGGAACACTGAAGCTTTCTTT
CDR3aa: CASSPQTGGNTEAFF

d_gene: .
v_gene: TRBV27
abundance: .
j_gene: TRBJ2-2
CDR3nt: TGTGCTACAAAGGGACATGACACCGGGGAGCTGTTTTTT
CDR3aa: CATKGHDTGELFF

d_gene: .
v_gene: TRBV2
abundance: .
j_gene: TRBJ1-1
CDR3nt: TGTGCCAGCAGCCAGACAGGACGTATCACTGAAGCTTTCTTT
CDR3aa: CASSQTGRITEAFF

d_gene: TRBD1
v_gene: TRBV6-6
abundance: .
j_gene: TRBJ1-4
CDR3nt: TGTGCCAGCAGTCGAGACAGGGGCGGGGTATCTCCAACTAATGAAAAACTGTTTTTT
CDR3aa: CASSRDRGGVSPTNEKLFF

d_gene: .
v_gene: TRBV7-7
abundance: .
j_gene: TRBJ2-1
CDR3nt: TGTGCTAGCAGCTTTAGAGCGGTTCCGTACAATGAGCAGTTCTTC
CDR3aa: CASSFRAVPYNEQFF

d_gene: TRBD1
v_gene: TRBV5-1
abundance: few
j_gene: TRBJ1-1
CDR3nt: TGCGCCAGCAGCTTACTACAGGGGGCAGAGGCTTTCTTT
CDR3aa: CASSLLQGAEAFF

d_gene: TRBD1
v_gene: TRBV7-9
abundance: .
j_gene: TRBJ2-2
CDR3nt: TGTGCCAGCAGTATTCAGGGGGACACCGGGGAGCTGTTTTTT
CDR3aa: CASSIQGDTGELFF

d_gene: TRBD2
v_gene: TRBV10-3
abundance: once
j_gene: TRBJ2-7
CDR3nt: TGTGCCATCAGTGAGTCGGGGGGACTAGCGGGAGTCGAGCAGTACTTC
CDR3aa: CAISESGGLAGVEQYF

d_gene: TRBD1
v_gene: TRBV6-5
abundance: once
j_gene: TRBJ2-7
CDR3nt: TGTGCCAGCAGCCCGGACAGGGGCTACGAGCAGTACTTC
CDR3aa: CASSPDRGYEQYF

d_gene: TRBD2
v_gene: TRBV7-9
abundance: .
j_gene: TRBJ2-1
CDR3nt: TGTGCCAGCAGCCCCGGACTAGCAGTAGACAATGAGCAGTTCTTC
CDR3aa: CASSPGLAVDNEQFF

d_gene: .
v_gene: TRBV5-1
abundance: .
j_gene: TRBJ1-4
CDR3nt: TGCGCCAGCAGCTTGGTTCAGGGCGGCAATGAAAAACTGTTTTTT
CDR3aa: CASSLVQGGNEKLFF

d_gene: .
v_gene: TRBV5-1
abundance: .
j_gene: TRBJ2-7
CDR3nt: TGCGCCAGCAGCTTGGGGGTGGAGGCTTACGAGCAGTACTTC
CDR3aa: CASSLGVEAYEQYF

d_gene: TRBD2
v_gene: TRBV7-3
abundance: .
j_gene: TRBJ2-7
CDR3nt: TGTGCCAGCAGCTTAAGCGGGACTAGTCGGCCCGAGCAGTACTTC
CDR3aa: CASSLSGTSRPEQYF

d_gene: .
v_gene: TRBV7-2
abundance: .
j_gene: TRBJ2-3
CDR3nt: TGTGCCAGCAGCTTAGGTTCCCAGGGGAGCACAGATACGCAGTATTTT
CDR3aa: CASSLGSQGSTDTQYF

d_gene: TRBD1
v_gene: TRBV30
abundance: .
j_gene: TRBJ2-2
CDR3nt: TGTGCCTCCAGGGGGTTCGGGGAGCTGTTTTTT
CDR3aa: CASRGFGELFF